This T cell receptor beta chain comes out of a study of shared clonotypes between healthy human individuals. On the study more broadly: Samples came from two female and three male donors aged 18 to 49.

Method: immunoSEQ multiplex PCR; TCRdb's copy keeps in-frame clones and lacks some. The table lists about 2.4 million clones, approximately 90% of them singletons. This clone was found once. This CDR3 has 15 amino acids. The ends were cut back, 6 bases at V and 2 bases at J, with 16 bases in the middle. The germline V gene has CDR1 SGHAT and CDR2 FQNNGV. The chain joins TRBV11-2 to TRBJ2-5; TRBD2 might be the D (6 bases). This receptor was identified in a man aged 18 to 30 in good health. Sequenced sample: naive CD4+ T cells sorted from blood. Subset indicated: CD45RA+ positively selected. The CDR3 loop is CASSGPGLAQETQYF. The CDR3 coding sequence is TGTGCCAGCAGTGGACCGGGACTCGCACAAGAGACCCAGTACTTC.